Each of the 14 T cell receptor beta chains below was sequenced from the same sample in a study of T cells in Graves' hyperthyroidism and ophthalmopathy. RNA transcripts provided the source from which TCR beta CDR3 regions were amplified. The HTBI primer set drove a first-round RT-PCR of the TCR CDR3. TCRdb re-called the multiplex PCR reads with MiXCR, one entry per CDR3 protein. The sample yields approximately 400,000 distinct CDR3 sequences, approximately 25% seen once. Sequencing was carried out using blood. Receptor source: a man aged 45 to 65 with Graves' hyperthyroidism.

The V gene is TRBV6-1, the J gene TRBJ1-5, with D unresolved. This CDR3 contains 14 residues. The V end lost 6 bases, the J end lost 3 bases, and 12 bases lay between the germline ends. Per the germline V gene, CDR1 is MNHNS and CDR2 is SASEGT. CDR3 sequence: CASSPFGDNQPQHF. The CDR3 DNA sequence: TGTGCCAGCAGCCCTTTTGGGGACAATCAGCCCCAGCATTTT.

The chain joins TRBV12-3 or TRBV12-4 to TRBJ1-3; no reliable D call. The CDR3 consists of 14 residues. V was pared by 6 bases and J by 0 bases, with 9 bases between. CDR3 DNA sequence: TGTGCCAGCAGCGTAGACGCCTCTGGAAACACCATATATTTT. Protein: CASSVDASGNTIYF.

The chain joins TRBV7-9 to TRBJ1-2; D ambiguous. The V and J ends lost 1 base and 6 bases respectively, with 15 bases between them. The CDR3 has 15 amino acids. Germline CDR1 is SEHNR and CDR2 is FQNEAQ (reference sequence). The CDR3 DNA sequence: TGTGCCAGCAGCTTAGTATTGAGCGGGTTAGATGGCTACACCTTC. Its translation: CASSLVLSGLDGYTF. The variable domain in full, completed from reference TRBV7-9 and TRBJ1-2, reads DTGVSQNPRHKITKRGQNVTFRCDPISEHNRLYWYRQTLGQGPEFLTYFQNEAQLEKSRLLSDRFSAERPKGSFSTLEIQRTEQGDSAMYLCASSLVLSGLDGYTFGSGTRLTVV.

A few counts support this clonotype. This chain connects TRBV4-2 to TRBJ1-1; D is undetermined. The V end was cut by 1 base, the J end by 0 bases, with 9 bases between. Germline CDR1 is LGHNA and CDR2 is YNFKEQ. The CDR3 length is 15 residues. For the CDR3, the DNA is TGTGCCAGCAGCCAAGTGGCCACCTTGAACACTGAAGCTTTCTTT. Translation: CASSQVATLNTEAFF.

This clonotype was recorded a few times. The junction shows a germline mismatch at one end, possibly a read error. The V and J genes are TRBV3-1 and TRBJ2-7; 13 positions match TRBD2. The CDR3 has 17 amino acids. Germline V CDR1 and CDR2: LGHDT, YNNKEL (reference sequence). This CDR3 reads CAGSRGLAGTLSYEQYF. In nucleotides, the CDR3 is TGTGCCGGCAGCCGGGGACTAGCGGGAACCCTCTCCTACGAGCAGTACTTC.

The rearrangement joins TRBV13 to TRBJ1-2; D is ambiguous. This CDR3 has 12 residues. CDR1 and CDR2 from the germline V gene are PRHDT and FYEKMQ (reference sequence). V lost 0 bases and J lost 8, with 7 bases in between. As DNA, the CDR3 is TGTGCCAGCAGCTTAGGGGGCGCGGGCTACACCTTC. Amino acid sequence: CASSLGGAGYTF.

This sequence joins TRBV27 and TRBJ2-1; no reliable D call. This CDR3 spans 15 amino acids. V shed 3 bases and J shed 4 bases, with 13 bases lying between them. Germline V lookup: CDR1 MNHEY, CDR2 SMNVEV (reference sequence). DNA of the CDR3: TGTGCCAGCAGTTTTCAGCCGCTCCAGTACAATGAGCAGTTCTTC. Its translation: CASSFQPLQYNEQFF.

This rearrangement joins TRBV19 to TRBJ2-7; D remains unclear. CDR3 size: 12 residues. Germline V gene data show CDR1 as LNHDA and CDR2 as SQIVND (reference sequence). Trimming left V 4 bases short and J 5 bases short, with 9 bases between. The CDR3 sequence is CASSNANHEQYF. The DNA of the CDR3 is TGTGCCAGTAGTAACGCCAACCACGAGCAGTACTTC.

This clonotype was counted ten times or more. The chain has TRBV7-9 and TRBJ2-7; no definite D call. V dropped 2 bases and J dropped 7 bases, with 9 bases sitting between them. The germline V gene has CDR1 SEHNR and CDR2 FQNEAQ (reference sequence). This CDR3 has 12 residues. CDR3 loop: CASSLTTREQYF. CDR3 bases: TGTGCCAGCAGCTTAACGACCCGGGAGCAGTACTTC.

The genes are TRBV7-8 and TRBJ2-1; 12 positions match TRBD2. The CDR3 consists of 18 residues. CDR1 is SGHVS, CDR2 FQNEAQ, per germline. The ends lost 1 base at V and 9 bases at J; junction bases unmatched: 13. CDR3 in amino acids: CASSLVASGRAHNVEQFF. In DNA form, the CDR3 reads TGTGCCAGCAGCTTAGTGGCTAGCGGGAGGGCCCACAATGTTGAGCAGTTCTTC.

This clonotype appeared a few times. The chain is built from TRBV12-3 or TRBV12-4 and TRBJ1-2, with 7 bases that match TRBD1. CDR3 length: 15 amino acids. V lost 7 bases to trimming and J lost 4 bases; unmatched junction nucleotides: 12. CDR3 loop: CASNPTGPSIYGYTF. The CDR3 coding sequence is TGTGCCAGCAACCCGACAGGGCCTTCTATCTATGGCTACACCTTC.

As for this clonotype: This may be a read error: a much more frequent sequence differs by one nucleotide. This chain connects TRBV11-1 to TRBJ2-1, with a tentative D call TRBD1 (8 bases). CDR1 and CDR2 (germline): SGHAT, FQDESV (reference sequence). There are 16 residues in the CDR3. CDR3: CAGSQWTGTTVYEQFF. The CDR3 DNA follows: TGTGCCGGCAGCCAATGGACAGGGACTACGGTCTATGAGCAGTTCTTC. Together with reference TRBV11-1 and TRBJ2-1, the CDR3 gives the full variable domain: EAEVAQSPRYKITEKSQAVAFWCDPISGHATLYWYRQILGQGPELLVQFQDESVVDDSQLPKDRFSAERLKGVDSTLKIQPAELGDSAMYLCAGSQWTGTTVYEQFFGPGTRLTVL.

The V and J genes are TRBV5-1 and TRBJ2-1, with 8 bases fitting TRBD2. Per germline, CDR1 SGHRS and CDR2 YFSETQ. Trimming at V came to 1 base and at J to 3 bases, leaving 6 bases not matched to a gene. The CDR3 extends over 16 amino acids. The CDR3 region is CASSLNVGRVYNEQFF. CDR3 nucleotide sequence: TGCGCCAGCAGCTTGAACGTCGGGAGGGTCTACAATGAGCAGTTCTTC. Looking up the rest from reference TRBV5-1 and TRBJ2-1 gives the full variable domain: KAGVTQTPRYLIKTRGQQVTLSCSPISGHRSVSWYQQTPGQGLQFLFEYFSETQRNKGNFPGRFSGRQFSNSRSEMNVSTLELGDSALYLCASSLNVGRVYNEQFFGPGTRLTVL.

This clonotype was recorded a few times. The rearrangement joins TRBV7-9 to TRBJ2-1, with TRBD2 identical over 8 bases. The germline gives CDR1 SEHNR, CDR2 FQNEAQ (reference sequence). With 4 bases clipped from V and 5 bases from J, the junction kept 10 bases outside the gene matches. The CDR3 extends over 16 amino acids. CDR3 DNA sequence: TGTGCCAGCAGCTCCGGAGCGGGGGAAGTTAACAATGAGCAGTTCTTC. Protein sequence: CASSSGAGEVNNEQFF.